This TCR beta chain was sequenced during a study of T cell responses to AZD1222 COVID-19 vaccine. Whole-study context: Whether given at about 4 or about 12 weeks, second doses were pooled.

On this clone: Its antigen is unknown.

General study findings and limits: In a largely white British group with more females than males, clonal diversity was possibly underestimated. Repertoires were sampled only after the peak T cell response. Along spike, vaccine-associated CD4 TCRs were found throughout, with dominance at 160-218 and 743-854.

Only in-frame clones appear in the TCRdb table, and some are missing; sequencing was by immunoSEQ multiplex PCR. This sample has about 110,000 clones, with approximately 91% found just once. The receptor was isolated from an adult in good health. This material consisted of peripheral blood, taken on day 0 of AZD1222 vaccination.

CDR3 in DNA: TGTGCCAGCAGCCCTCTAGCGGGAGGACCGTCCTACGAGCAGTACTTC. This sequence encodes CASSPLAGGPSYEQYF. J is TRBJ2-7 and V is TRBV13; 11 bases fit TRBD2. From germline, CDR1 is PRHDT and CDR2 FYEKMQ (reference sequence). V shed 5 bases and J 1 base; nucleotides not matched to a gene: 7. CDR3 length: 16 amino acids.